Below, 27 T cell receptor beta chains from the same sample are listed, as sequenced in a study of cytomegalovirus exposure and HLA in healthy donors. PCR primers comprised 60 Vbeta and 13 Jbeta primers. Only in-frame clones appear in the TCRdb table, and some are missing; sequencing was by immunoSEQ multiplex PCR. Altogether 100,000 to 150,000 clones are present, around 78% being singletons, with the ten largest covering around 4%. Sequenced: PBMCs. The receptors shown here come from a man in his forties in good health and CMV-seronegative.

CDR3: CASKHGNYGYTF. As DNA, the CDR3 is TGTGCCAGCAAACACGGGAACTATGGCTACACCTTC. The rearrangement links TRBV11-2 to TRBJ1-2; unclear D gene. The V end lost 7 bases, the J end lost 2 bases, and 8 bases lay between the germline ends. The CDR3 runs to 12 residues. Germline CDR1 and CDR2: SGHAT and FQNNGV.

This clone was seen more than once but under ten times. The CDR3 region has the DNA TGTGCCAGCAGTCCGCAGCGGGGGGTGTACAATGAGCAGTTCTTC. Translated: CASSPQRGVYNEQFF. The V call is TRBV2, the J call TRBJ2-1; 9 nucleotides agree with TRBD2. Germline CDR1 and CDR2: SNHLY and FYNNEI. V trimming: 5 bases; J trimming: 4 bases; junction bases outside the gene matches: 6. CDR3 size: 15 residues.

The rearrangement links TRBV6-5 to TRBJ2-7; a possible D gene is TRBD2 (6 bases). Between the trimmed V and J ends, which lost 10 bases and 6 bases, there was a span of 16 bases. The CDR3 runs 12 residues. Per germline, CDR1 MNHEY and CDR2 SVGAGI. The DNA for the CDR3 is TGTGCCACGGCCGGGACTCTGGGCGAGCAGTACTTC. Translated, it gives CATAGTLGEQYF.

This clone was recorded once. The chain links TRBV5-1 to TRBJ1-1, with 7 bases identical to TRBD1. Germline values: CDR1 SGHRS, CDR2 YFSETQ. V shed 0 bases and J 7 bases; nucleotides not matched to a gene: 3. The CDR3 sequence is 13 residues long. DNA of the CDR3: TGCGCCAGCAGCTTGGGGACAGGCCGTGAAGCTTTCTTT. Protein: CASSLGTGREAFF.

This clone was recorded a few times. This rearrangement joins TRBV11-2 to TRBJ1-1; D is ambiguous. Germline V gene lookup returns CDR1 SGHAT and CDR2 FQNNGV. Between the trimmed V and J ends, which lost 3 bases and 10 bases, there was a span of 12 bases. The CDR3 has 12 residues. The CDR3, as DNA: TGTGCCAGCAGCTTGAAATCCGGAGTAGCTTTCTTT. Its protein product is CASSLKSGVAFF.

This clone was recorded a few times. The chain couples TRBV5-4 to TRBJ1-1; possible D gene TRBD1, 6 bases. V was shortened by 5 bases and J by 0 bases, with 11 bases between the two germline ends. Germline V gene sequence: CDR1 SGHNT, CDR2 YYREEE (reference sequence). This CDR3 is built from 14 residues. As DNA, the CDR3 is TGTGCCAGCAGTCCCCAGGGGCTGAACACTGAAGCTTTCTTT. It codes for CASSPQGLNTEAFF. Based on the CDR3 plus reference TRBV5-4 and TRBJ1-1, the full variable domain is ETGVTQSPTHLIKTRGQQVTLRCSSQSGHNTVSWYQQALGQGPQFIFQYYREEENGRGNFPPRFSGLQFPNYSSELNVNALELDDSALYLCASSPQGLNTEAFFGQGTRLTVV.

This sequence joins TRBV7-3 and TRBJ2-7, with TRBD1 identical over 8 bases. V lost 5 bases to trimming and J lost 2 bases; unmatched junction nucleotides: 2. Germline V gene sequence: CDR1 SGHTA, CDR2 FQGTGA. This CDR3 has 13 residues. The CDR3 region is CASSKDRAYEQYF. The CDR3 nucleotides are TGTGCCAGCAGCAAGGACAGGGCCTACGAGCAGTACTTC.

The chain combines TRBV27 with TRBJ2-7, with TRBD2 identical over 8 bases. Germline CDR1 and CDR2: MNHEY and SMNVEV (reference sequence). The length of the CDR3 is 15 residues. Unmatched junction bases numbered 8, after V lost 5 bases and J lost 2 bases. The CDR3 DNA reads TGTGCCAGCAGTCCCCGGGGAGCGGGAGCCTACGAGCAGTACTTC. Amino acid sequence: CASSPRGAGAYEQYF.

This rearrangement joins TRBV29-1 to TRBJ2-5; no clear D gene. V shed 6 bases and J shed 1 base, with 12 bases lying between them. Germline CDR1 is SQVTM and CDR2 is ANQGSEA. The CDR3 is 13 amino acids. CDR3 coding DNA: TGCAGCGTCGTATCACTTAGCCAAGAGACCCAGTACTTC. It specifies CSVVSLSQETQYF.

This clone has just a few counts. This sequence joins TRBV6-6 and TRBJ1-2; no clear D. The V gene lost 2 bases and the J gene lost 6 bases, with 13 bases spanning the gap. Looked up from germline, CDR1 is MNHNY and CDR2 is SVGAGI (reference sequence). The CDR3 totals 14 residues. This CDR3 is CASSYLGSRDGYTF. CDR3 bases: TGTGCCAGCAGTTACCTGGGTAGTCGGGATGGCTACACCTTC.

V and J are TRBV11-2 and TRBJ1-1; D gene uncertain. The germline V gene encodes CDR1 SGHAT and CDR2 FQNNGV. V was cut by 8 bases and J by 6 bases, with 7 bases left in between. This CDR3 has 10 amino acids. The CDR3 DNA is TGTGCCAGCTCGGTATCTGAAGCTTTCTTT. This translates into CASSVSEAFF.

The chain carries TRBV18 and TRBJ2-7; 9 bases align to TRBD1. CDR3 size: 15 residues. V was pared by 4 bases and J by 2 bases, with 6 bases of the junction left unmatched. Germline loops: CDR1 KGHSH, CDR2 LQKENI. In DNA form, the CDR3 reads TGTGCCAGCTCACTGGGACAGGGAGTGACCTACGAGCAGTACTTC. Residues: CASSLGQGVTYEQYF.

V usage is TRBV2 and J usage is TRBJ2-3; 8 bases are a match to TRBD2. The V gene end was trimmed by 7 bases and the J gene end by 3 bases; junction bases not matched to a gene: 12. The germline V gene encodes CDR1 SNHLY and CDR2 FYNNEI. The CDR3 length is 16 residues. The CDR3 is CASTERTGGPTDTQYF. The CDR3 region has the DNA TGTGCCAGCACCGAAAGAACGGGGGGGCCAACAGATACGCAGTATTTT.

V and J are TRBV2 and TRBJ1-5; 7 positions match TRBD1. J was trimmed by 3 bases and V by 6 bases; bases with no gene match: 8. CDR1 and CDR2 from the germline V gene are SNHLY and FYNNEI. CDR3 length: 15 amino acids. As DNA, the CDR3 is TGTGCCAGCAGCGGGACAGATAGCTCCAATCAGCCCCAGCATTTT. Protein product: CASSGTDSSNQPQHF.

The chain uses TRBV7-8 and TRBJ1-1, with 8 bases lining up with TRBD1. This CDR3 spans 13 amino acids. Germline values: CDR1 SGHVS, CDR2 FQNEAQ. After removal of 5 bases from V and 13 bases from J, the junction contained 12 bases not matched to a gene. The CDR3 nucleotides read TGTGCCAGCAGCCATGGACAGGGTATGGTGAGTTTCTTT. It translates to CASSHGQGMVSFF. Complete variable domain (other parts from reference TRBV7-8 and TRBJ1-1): GAGVSQSPRYKVAKRGQDVALRCDPISGHVSLFWYQQALGQGPEFLTYFQNEAQLDKSGLPSDRFFAERPEGSVSTLKIQRTQQEDSAVYLCASSHGQGMVSFFGQGTRLTVV.

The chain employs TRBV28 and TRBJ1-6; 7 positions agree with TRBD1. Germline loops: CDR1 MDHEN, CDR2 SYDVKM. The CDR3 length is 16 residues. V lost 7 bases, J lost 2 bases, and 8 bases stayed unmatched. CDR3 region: CASNPQTGTYNSPLHF. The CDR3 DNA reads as TGTGCCAGCAACCCTCAGACAGGGACCTATAATTCACCCCTCCACTTT. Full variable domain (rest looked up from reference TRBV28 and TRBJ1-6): DVKVTQSSRYLVKRTGEKVFLECVQDMDHENMFWYRQDPGLGLRLIYFSYDVKMKEKGDIPEGYSVSREKKERFSLILESASTNQTSMYLCASNPQTGTYNSPLHFGNGTRLTVT.

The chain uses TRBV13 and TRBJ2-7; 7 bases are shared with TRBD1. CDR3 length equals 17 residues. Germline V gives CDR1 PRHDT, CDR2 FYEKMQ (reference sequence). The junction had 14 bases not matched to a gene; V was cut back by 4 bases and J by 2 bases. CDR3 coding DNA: TGTGCCAGCAGCTCCTATCTCCGACGACAGGGAACCTACGAGCAGTACTTC. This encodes CASSSYLRRQGTYEQYF.

The CDR3 nucleotides read TGTGCCACCAGCTACGGACGTGGGGGGAACAATGAGCAGTTCTTC. It specifies CATSYGRGGNNEQFF. V gene TRBV15 combines with J gene TRBJ2-1, with a weak D call TRBD2 (6 bases). The CDR3 extends over 15 amino acids. Per the germline V gene, CDR1 is LNHNV and CDR2 is YYDKDF (reference sequence). Trimming took off 5 bases at V and 5 bases at J, with 16 bases between the two ends.

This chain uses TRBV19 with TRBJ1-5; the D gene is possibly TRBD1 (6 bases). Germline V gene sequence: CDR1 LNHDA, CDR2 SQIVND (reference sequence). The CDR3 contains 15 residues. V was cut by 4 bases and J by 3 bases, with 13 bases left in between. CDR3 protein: CASSTHRAPNQPQHF. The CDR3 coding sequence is TGTGCCAGTAGTACACACAGGGCCCCCAATCAGCCCCAGCATTTT.

CDR3 nucleotides: TGTGCCAGCAATTCGGGGGGGCCTTACGATACGCAGTATTTT. As protein: CASNSGGPYDTQYF. This chain joins TRBV6-5 and TRBJ2-3; 8 positions agree with TRBD2. CDR1 MNHEY and CDR2 SVGAGI come from the germline V gene. V gave up 7 bases and J gave up 6 bases; unmatched junction bases: 9. CDR3 length equals 14 residues.

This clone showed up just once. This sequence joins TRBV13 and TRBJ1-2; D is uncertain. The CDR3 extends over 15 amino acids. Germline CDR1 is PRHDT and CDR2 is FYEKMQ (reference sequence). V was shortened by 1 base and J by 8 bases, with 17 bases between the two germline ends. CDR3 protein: CASSLAGRRREGYTF. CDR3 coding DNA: TGTGCCAGCAGCTTAGCAGGTCGTAGAAGAGAGGGCTACACCTTC. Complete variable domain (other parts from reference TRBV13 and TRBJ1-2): AAGVIQSPRHLIKEKRETATLKCYPIPRHDTVYWYQQGPGQDPQFLISFYEKMQSDKGSIPDRFSAQQFSDYHSELNMSSLELGDSALYFCASSLAGRRREGYTFGSGTRLTVV.

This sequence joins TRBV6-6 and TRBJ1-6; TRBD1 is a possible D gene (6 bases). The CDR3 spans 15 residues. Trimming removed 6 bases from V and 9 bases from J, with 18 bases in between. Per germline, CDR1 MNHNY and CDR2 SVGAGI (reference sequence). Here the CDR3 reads CASSELQGTSSPLHF. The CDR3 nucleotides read TGTGCCAGCAGCGAATTACAGGGTACTAGTTCACCCCTCCACTTT.

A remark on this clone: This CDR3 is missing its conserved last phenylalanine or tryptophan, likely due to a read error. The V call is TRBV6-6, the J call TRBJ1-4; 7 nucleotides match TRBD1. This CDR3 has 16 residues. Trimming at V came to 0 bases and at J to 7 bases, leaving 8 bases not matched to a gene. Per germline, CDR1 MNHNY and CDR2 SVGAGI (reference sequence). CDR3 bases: TGTGCCAGCAGTTACTCGATTGGGGGGACAGCTGAAAAACTGTTTTTG. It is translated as CASSYSIGGTAEKLFL.

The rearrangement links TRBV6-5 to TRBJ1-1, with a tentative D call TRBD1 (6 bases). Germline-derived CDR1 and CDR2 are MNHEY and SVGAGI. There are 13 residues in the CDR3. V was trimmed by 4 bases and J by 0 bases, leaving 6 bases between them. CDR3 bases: TGTGCCAGCAGTTGGACAGTGAACACTGAAGCTTTCTTT. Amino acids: CASSWTVNTEAFF.

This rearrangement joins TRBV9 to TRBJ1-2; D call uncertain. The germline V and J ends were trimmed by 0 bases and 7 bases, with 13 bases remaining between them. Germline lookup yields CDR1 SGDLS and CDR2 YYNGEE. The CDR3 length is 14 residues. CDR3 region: CASSVGGGSLGYTF. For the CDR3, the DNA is TGTGCCAGCAGCGTAGGGGGAGGAAGCCTTGGCTACACCTTC.

The CDR3 nucleotides are TGTGCCAGCAGCACCGGGACTGGCTACGAGCAGTACTTC. This gives the protein CASSTGTGYEQYF. The chain recombines TRBV5-6 with TRBJ2-7; the D gene is possibly TRBD2 (6 bases). Per the germline V gene, CDR1 is SGHDT and CDR2 is YYEEEE. The V end was cut by 4 bases, the J end by 3 bases, with 11 bases between. This CDR3 is 13 amino acids long.

The CDR3 sequence: CASSYSKQDSYNSPLHF. CDR3 DNA sequence: TGTGCCAGCAGTTACTCCAAACAGGACTCCTATAATTCACCCCTCCACTTT. The chain carries TRBV27 and TRBJ1-6, with D possibly being TRBD1 (5 bases). The CDR3 has 17 residues. V gave up 4 bases and J gave up 0 bases, with 13 bases separating them. CDR1 MNHEY and CDR2 SMNVEV come from the germline V gene (reference sequence).